The rows below give T cell receptor beta chains drawn from one sample of a study of blood T cell repertoires in COVID-19. Assay: immunoSEQ multiplex PCR; the TCRdb copy retains only in-frame clones and omits some. The sample carries over 70,000 clones, 80% to 90% recorded once. The sample taken for sequencing was peripheral blood. The receptors originated from a man older than 75 with acute or convalescent COVID-19. Each CDR3 is given with its conserved first and last residue. Fields, in order: J gene, clone size, V gene, D gene, CDR3 DNA, CDR3 protein. The D gene is left open where the match is weak. Size tells how often a clone was seen (once, few, many) or the class of an expanded clone, and some rows leave it out.

J gene: TRBJ1-4
clone size: NA
V gene: TRBV25-1
D gene: NA
CDR3 DNA: TGTGCCAGCAGTGACTCGGCGGTGGCTAATGAAAAACTGTTTTTT
CDR3 protein: CASSDSAVANEKLFF

J gene: TRBJ2-1
clone size: few
V gene: TRBV5-5
D gene: TRBD2
CDR3 DNA: TGTGCCAGCAGCCCAAATCTAGCGGCCTACAATGAGCAGTTCTTC
CDR3 protein: CASSPNLAAYNEQFF

J gene: TRBJ1-3
clone size: NA
V gene: TRBV5-8
D gene: NA
CDR3 DNA: TGTGCCAGCAGCTTCCCGAGCTCTGGAAACACCATATATTTT
CDR3 protein: CASSFPSSGNTIYF

J gene: TRBJ1-1
clone size: NA
V gene: TRBV6-5
D gene: NA
CDR3 DNA: TGTGCCGGTCGGGGGGGAATGAACACTGAAGCTTTCTTT
CDR3 protein: CAGRGGMNTEAFF

J gene: TRBJ2-2
clone size: NA
V gene: TRBV10-2
D gene: TRBD1
CDR3 DNA: TGCGCCAGCAGCGGGGCTCACAGGGGCACCGGGGAGCTGTTTTTT
CDR3 protein: CASSGAHRGTGELFF

J gene: TRBJ2-7
clone size: NA
V gene: TRBV4-1
D gene: NA
CDR3 DNA: TGCGCCAGCAGACACCCGGGCACAGGAGAAAAGAAGCAGTACTTC
CDR3 protein: CASRHPGTGEKKQYF

J gene: TRBJ1-5
clone size: few
V gene: TRBV6-5
D gene: TRBD1
CDR3 DNA: TGTGCCAGCGGAGGGACAGGCGGTCAGCCCCAGCATTTT
CDR3 protein: CASGGTGGQPQHF

J gene: TRBJ1-1
clone size: NA
V gene: TRBV18
D gene: TRBD1
CDR3 DNA: TGTGCCAGCTCAGAGCACACAGGGGAGAACACTGAAGCTTTCTTT
CDR3 protein: CASSEHTGENTEAFF

J gene: TRBJ1-1
clone size: NA
V gene: TRBV18
D gene: NA
CDR3 DNA: TGTGCCAGCTCACCACTCATCGGGCGGGACACTGAAGCTTTCTTT
CDR3 protein: CASSPLIGRDTEAFF

J gene: TRBJ1-5
clone size: NA
V gene: TRBV30
D gene: NA
CDR3 DNA: TGTGCCTGGAGTGTAGGTACTCGGGAGCAGCCCCAGCATTTT
CDR3 protein: CAWSVGTREQPQHF

J gene: TRBJ1-5
clone size: NA
V gene: TRBV4-1
D gene: NA
CDR3 DNA: TGCGCCAGCAGCCCCGGGGGAAGGAATCAGCCCCAGCATTTT
CDR3 protein: CASSPGGRNQPQHF

J gene: TRBJ1-1
clone size: NA
V gene: TRBV27
D gene: TRBD1
CDR3 DNA: TGTGCCAGCAGTTCTCCTATCCCTGAGGGACAGGGGGCTTTCTTT
CDR3 protein: CASSSPIPEGQGAFF